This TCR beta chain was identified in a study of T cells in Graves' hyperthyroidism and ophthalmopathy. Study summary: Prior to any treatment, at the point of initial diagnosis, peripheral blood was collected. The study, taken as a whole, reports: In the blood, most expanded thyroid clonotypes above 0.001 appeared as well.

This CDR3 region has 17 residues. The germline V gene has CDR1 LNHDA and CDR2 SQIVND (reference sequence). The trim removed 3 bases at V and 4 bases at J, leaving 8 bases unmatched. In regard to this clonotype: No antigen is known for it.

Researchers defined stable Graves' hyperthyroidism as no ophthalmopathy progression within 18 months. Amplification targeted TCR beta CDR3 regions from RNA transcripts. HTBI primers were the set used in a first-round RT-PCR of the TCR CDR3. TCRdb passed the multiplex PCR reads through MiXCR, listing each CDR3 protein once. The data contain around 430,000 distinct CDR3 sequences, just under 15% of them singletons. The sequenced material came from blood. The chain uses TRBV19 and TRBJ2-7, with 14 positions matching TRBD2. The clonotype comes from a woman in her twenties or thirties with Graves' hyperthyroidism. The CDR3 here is CASSIALGLAGVYEQYF. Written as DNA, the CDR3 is TGTGCCAGTAGTATTGCCCTGGGACTAGCGGGAGTATACGAGCAGTACTTC. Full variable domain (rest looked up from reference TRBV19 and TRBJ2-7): DGGITQSPKYLFRKEGQNVTLSCEQNLNHDAMYWYRQDPGQGLRLIYYSQIVNDFQKGDIAEGYSVSREKKESFPLTVTSAQKNPTAFYLCASSIALGLAGVYEQYFGPGTRLTVT.